This TCR beta chain was sequenced for a study of blood T cell repertoires in COVID-19. Turning to the study itself: There were acute and convalescent COVID-19 samples, and they came from the United States, Italy and Spain. PBMCs, B-cell-depleted T cells, or T cells provided the cDNA or gDNA that made up the material.

In the original analysis: Reference gene primer amplification yielded estimated nucleated cell counts. Some clones are missing from TCRdb's copy, which holds only in-frame ones; the method was immunoSEQ multiplex PCR. Clonal size and the V and J genes are those of that table, whereas D and trimming came from the DNA. The table has roughly 130,000 clones, about 79% seen once. The CDR3 spans 16 residues. V dropped 5 bases and J dropped 2; count of bases not matched to a gene: 9. CDR1 is SGHNT and CDR2 is YENEEA in the germline V gene. The sample taken for sequencing was peripheral blood. The sequence was obtained from a woman older than 75 with acute or convalescent COVID-19. The J gene is TRBJ2-1, the V gene TRBV11-3; TRBD1 matches at 7 bases. Here the CDR3 DNA reads TGTGCCAGCAGCCCACAACAGGGGACCCCCTACAATGAGCAGTTCTTC. It yields the protein CASSPQQGTPYNEQFF.